The present T cell receptor (beta chain) was sequenced within a study of response to subunit inactivated influenza vaccine. Whole-study results and caveats: It was suggested by the authors that few new T cells are recruited by each seasonal influenza vaccination.

Germline values: CDR1 KGHSH, CDR2 LQKENI. Trimming took 2 bases from V and 0 from J, leaving 10 bases between them. The CDR3 sequence is 16 residues long. Each CDR3 protein is one row after TCRdb ran MiXCR on the RT-PCR reads. The table lists about 830,000 distinct CDR3 sequences, around 18% of them singletons. This clonotype was recorded a few times. Its antigen remains unidentified. The V gene is TRBV18, the J gene TRBJ2-2, with D unresolved. Here the sequenced sample was PBMCs from blood, taken around 5 days after vaccination. This clonotype originated in a man aged 45-60 years who received an inactivated influenza vaccine. The CDR3 loop reads CASSPIQAANTGELFF. As DNA, the CDR3 is TGTGCCAGCTCACCAATCCAGGCCGCGAACACCGGGGAGCTGTTTTTT.